Shown below are 7 T cell receptor beta chains from a single sample sequenced in a study of shared clonotypes between healthy human individuals. Here immunoSEQ multiplex PCR was the method, and the copy in TCRdb shows in-frame clones only, minus some. This sample has over 2 million clones, with just under 95% found just once. The sample consisted of naive CD4+ T cells from PBMCs. Subset: CD45RA+ positively selected. These receptors were collected from a man aged 18 to 30 in good health. Some clones in this sample may be carry-over from other donors' samples.

The chain recombines TRBV10-3 with TRBJ2-1, with 7 bases identical to TRBD1. This CDR3 is built from 14 residues. Per the germline V gene, CDR1 is ENHRY and CDR2 is SYGVKD. V dropped 11 bases and J dropped 4; count of bases not matched to a gene: 11. The CDR3 protein is CAATRQGEYNEQFF. CDR3 in DNA: TGTGCCGCGACCCGACAGGGTGAATACAATGAGCAGTTCTTC.

This clone has just one count. The chain is built from TRBV7-3 and TRBJ2-7, with 11 bases identical to TRBD2. The length of the CDR3 is 15 residues. V lost 2 bases, J lost 3 bases, and 3 bases stayed unmatched. The germline V gene has CDR1 SGHTA and CDR2 FQGTGA. The CDR3 protein is CASSLRGTSGYEQYF. The CDR3 bases are TGTGCCAGCAGCTTACGAGGGACTAGCGGCTACGAGCAGTACTTC.

Turning to this clone: The sample has other DNA sequences that encode this CDR3 too. This chain links TRBV6-5 with TRBJ2-5, with D tentatively TRBD1 or TRBD2 (6 bases each). The germline V gene has CDR1 MNHEY and CDR2 SVGAGI. This CDR3 has 13 residues. Trimming pared 2 bases from V and 4 bases from J, leaving 8 bases between. The CDR3 nucleotides are TGTGCCAGCAGTTACAGGGGGGTAGAGACCCAGTACTTC. It codes for CASSYRGVETQYF.

The chain is built from TRBV5-1 and TRBJ2-1; 8 bases are a match to TRBD2. The CDR3 contains 14 residues. With 3 bases clipped from V and 11 bases from J, the junction kept 10 bases outside the gene matches. Germline V gene sequence: CDR1 SGHRS, CDR2 YFSETQ. The CDR3 spells CASSSGGEWGKQFF. The CDR3 region has the DNA TGCGCCAGCAGCTCGGGAGGGGAGTGGGGTAAGCAGTTCTTC.

This sequence joins TRBV29-1 and TRBJ2-3; perhaps TRBD2 as D (5 bases). V gave up 6 bases and J gave up 3 bases, with 16 bases separating them. Germline CDR1 and CDR2: SQVTM and ANQGSEA. This CDR3 has 14 amino acids. CDR3: CSVASGTGTDTQYF. CDR3 DNA: TGCAGCGTCGCATCGGGAACCGGGACAGATACGCAGTATTTT.

J is TRBJ1-1 and V is TRBV9; D gene unclear. Trimming left V 3 bases short and J 2 bases short, with 11 bases between. This CDR3 comprises 14 residues. Germline V lookup: CDR1 SGDLS, CDR2 YYNGEE. CDR3 amino acids: CASSAADTNTEAFF. In DNA form, the CDR3 reads TGTGCCAGCAGCGCCGCAGACACTAACACTGAAGCTTTCTTT.

V and J are TRBV7-9 and TRBJ2-1; D is possibly TRBD1 (6 bases). The germline V and J ends were trimmed by 0 bases and 2 bases, with 17 bases remaining between them. CDR3 length equals 18 residues. Per the germline V gene, CDR1 is SEHNR and CDR2 is FQNEAQ (reference sequence). The CDR3 nucleotides are TGTGCCAGCAGCTTAGCGCAGGGGCAGGGCGGCCCCTACAATGAGCAGTTCTTC. Encoded protein: CASSLAQGQGGPYNEQFF.